This is a list of T cell receptor beta chains from one sample in a study of control samples from healthy donors and cancer patients. Only in-frame clones appear in the TCRdb table, and some are missing; sequencing was by immunoSEQ multiplex PCR. The sample contains approximately 170,000 clones, about nine tenths of which appear only once. Sequenced sample: blood. These TCRs come from a woman in her thirties in good health. Both conserved end residues are trimmed from each CDR3. A D gene is named only where the DNA matches it firmly.

CDR3	V	length	D	J
ASSPRQENTEAF	TRBV18	12	-	TRBJ1-1
ASSGNNYGYT	TRBV2	10	-	TRBJ1-2
ASSATSGTSTDTQY	TRBV18	14	TRBD2	TRBJ2-3
ASSPTSGSHNEQF	TRBV18	13	TRBD2	TRBJ2-1
ASSSTGPYGYT	TRBV27	11	-	TRBJ1-2
ASSRDGSSGNTIY	TRBV10-1	13	-	TRBJ1-3
ASSQRLINEQF	TRBV3-1/TRBV3-2	11	-	TRBJ2-1
ASSLPSSETQY	TRBV11-2	11	-	TRBJ2-5
ASSQVPSNQPQH	TRBV18	12	-	TRBJ1-5
ASSKVDQYTDTQY	TRBV21-1	13	-	TRBJ2-3
SASGLAGGQETQY	TRBV20-1	13	TRBD2	TRBJ2-5
AISLGGSTDTQY	TRBV10-3	12	-	TRBJ2-3
ASSLALTSGTGTDTQY	TRBV7-9	16	TRBD2	TRBJ2-3
ASSPGHGGQYEQY	TRBV5-1	13	-	TRBJ2-7
ASSRDRGETQY	TRBV12-3/TRBV12-4	11	TRBD1	TRBJ2-5
SASSQGDGYT	TRBV20-1	10	TRBD1	TRBJ1-2
ASSLAVSPDTQY	TRBV5-1	12	-	TRBJ2-3
ASSFRTGGNSPLH	TRBV7-8	13	TRBD1	TRBJ1-6
ASSPFDGTGMNTEAF	TRBV7-7	15	-	TRBJ1-1
ASRTVSGNTIY	TRBV6-5	11	-	TRBJ1-3
ASSLGRQGAGGYT	TRBV7-2	13	TRBD1	TRBJ1-2
ASSSGLAGNSYNEQF	TRBV7-7	15	TRBD2	TRBJ2-1
ASSLGQNQPQH	TRBV7-9	11	-	TRBJ1-5
ASSLSATSVYNEQF	TRBV27	14	TRBD2	TRBJ2-1
ASSLTGSNEKLF	TRBV5-1	12	-	TRBJ1-4
ATSRSHSNQPQH	TRBV15	12	-	TRBJ1-5
ASSLGTGYNEQF	TRBV5-6	12	-	TRBJ2-1
ASTGLADYEQY	TRBV28	11	TRBD2	TRBJ2-7
ASIPTSGGTDTQY	TRBV5-6	13	TRBD2	TRBJ2-3
ASSALAGSTDTQY	TRBV6-2/TRBV6-3	13	TRBD2	TRBJ2-3
ASSLASGPSTDTQY	TRBV7-2	14	-	TRBJ2-3
ASSQGGSGSHNEQF	TRBV4-3	14	TRBD2	TRBJ2-1
SARQEHEQY	TRBV20-1	9	-	TRBJ2-7
ASSRGPSSGNTIY	TRBV14	13	-	TRBJ1-3
ASSLSSGIYEQY	TRBV27	12	TRBD2	TRBJ2-7
ASSLGRSYGYT	TRBV7-2	11	-	TRBJ1-2
ASRGQGAYNEQF	TRBV19	12	TRBD1	TRBJ2-1
ASSLGFGATNEKLF	TRBV5-1	14	-	TRBJ1-4
ASSSNRQGRGSYEQY	TRBV7-9	15	TRBD1	TRBJ2-7
ASSYSLYNEQF	TRBV6-5	11	-	TRBJ2-1
ASSLGGRHQEQF	TRBV7-2	12	-	TRBJ2-1
SVQGANYGYT	TRBV29-1	10	TRBD1	TRBJ1-2
ASSPRRNTGELF	TRBV27	12	-	TRBJ2-2